The 7 T cell receptor beta chains below were found in one sample sequenced in a study of spatial heterogeneity in lung cancer. Broader study findings: Within tumors, counts of expanded alpha and beta TCRs tracked tumor mutation counts.

Their recognized antigens are unknown. The time point: sample taken at primary tumor resection. TCRdb independently ran MiXCR on the 5' RACE reads; one entry per CDR3 protein. This table holds 2,000 to 3,000 distinct CDR3 sequences, approximately 23% found once. The material sequenced was lung tumor tissue, taken at surgery. These receptors came from a male donor with early-stage non-small cell lung cancer.

In its sample, this clonotype is medium-sized (0.01 to 0.1%). In a library made to pick up alpha chains, this beta chain is a stray read with a size that means little. DNA for the CDR3: TGTGCCAGCAGTGAAGGGGGGACTGAAAATGAAAAACTGTTTTTT. It yields the protein CASSEGGTENEKLFF. The rearrangement uses TRBV2 and TRBJ1-4; perhaps TRBD1 as D (5 bases). The CDR3 spans 15 residues. The V gene lost 1 base and the J gene lost 5 bases, with 11 bases spanning the gap. Germline CDR1 SNHLY, CDR2 FYNNEI.

This clonotype was recorded at least ten times. For a library built for alpha chains, this beta chain is a stray read; little rests on its size. This chain links TRBV6-8 with TRBJ1-5; the match to TRBD1 covers 7 bases. CDR1 MNHGY and CDR2 SAAAGT come from the germline V gene. CDR3 length equals 15 residues. V trimming: 5 bases; J trimming: 3 bases; junction bases outside the gene matches: 7. The CDR3 is CASSGQEGFNQPQHF. DNA of the CDR3: TGTGCCAGCAGTGGACAGGAAGGGTTCAATCAGCCCCAGCATTTT.

There are many counts of this clonotype. The library was prepared for alpha chains; this beta chain is a stray read, so its frequency means little. The chain is built from TRBV29-1 and TRBJ2-1, with 13 bases that match TRBD2. Germline-derived CDR1 and CDR2 are SQVTM and ANQGSEA. This CDR3 spans 14 amino acids. This CDR3 is CSAALAGGQVQQFF. The DNA for the CDR3 is TGCAGTGCGGCACTAGCGGGGGGGCAAGTACAGCAGTTCTTC.

This clonotype is medium-sized. This beta chain turned up in a library designed for alpha chains; as an off-target read, its abundance says little. The chain is built from TRBV12-3 or TRBV12-4 and TRBJ1-1; the D is unclear. The V end lost 7 bases, the J end lost 1 base, and 10 bases lay between the germline ends. This CDR3 region has 13 residues. The CDR3 protein is CASTQNANTEAFF. In DNA, the CDR3 is TGTGCCAGCACCCAGAACGCGAACACTGAAGCTTTCTTT.

By frequency in the sample, this clonotype is medium-sized. A library made for alpha chains picked up this beta chain off target, so its size means little. This chain uses TRBV27 with TRBJ2-2, with 10 bases aligning to TRBD2. V lost 5 bases to trimming and J lost 2 bases; unmatched junction nucleotides: 5. The length of the CDR3 is 16 residues. Germline V CDR1 and CDR2: MNHEY, SMNVEV (reference sequence). This chain's CDR3 is CASSPLAGENTGELFF. The CDR3 region has the DNA TGTGCCAGCAGTCCGCTAGCGGGGGAAAACACCGGGGAGCTGTTTTTT.

About this clonotype: A library made for alpha chains picked up this beta chain off target, so its size means little. The chain recombines TRBV5-6 with TRBJ2-4, with 8 nucleotides matching TRBD2. V lost 2 bases to trimming and J lost 1 base; unmatched junction nucleotides: 2. Looked up from germline, CDR1 is SGHDT and CDR2 is YYEEEE. CDR3 length equals 15 residues. CDR3 coding DNA: TGTGCCAGCAGCTTCCCTAGCGGGGCCAAAAACATTCAGTACTTC. Its protein product is CASSFPSGAKNIQYF.

This clonotype occurred a few times. A library made for alpha chains picked up this beta chain off target, so its size means little. The chain carries TRBV6-5 and TRBJ1-2; TRBD1 might be the D (5 bases). Germline V gene lookup returns CDR1 MNHEY and CDR2 SVGAGI. Deletions cut 7 bases from V and 2 bases from J, with 20 bases between. The CDR3 loop spans 16 amino acids. CDR3 coding DNA: TGTGCCAGCATTCTGACCGGGGGGAGAGGGAACTATGGCTACACCTTC. Translation: CASILTGGRGNYGYTF.